These 17 T cell receptor beta chains were sequenced from one sample in a study of cytomegalovirus exposure and HLA in healthy donors. This PCR relied on a set of 60 Vbeta primers and 13 Jbeta primers. The table came from immunoSEQ multiplex PCR; TCRdb's copy has only in-frame clones and leaves some out. The top ten clones hold approximately 2% of a sample with about 130,000 clones, around 77% of them seen once. Sequencing was performed on PBMCs. The receptors stem from a man aged 30 to 39 in good health and CMV-seronegative.

The chain links TRBV9 to TRBJ2-5; possible D gene TRBD1, 5 bases. V dropped 4 bases and J dropped 5 bases, with 12 bases sitting between them. The CDR3 has 13 residues. Germline loops: CDR1 SGDLS, CDR2 YYNGEE. CDR3: CASSPQGAETQYF. The CDR3 coding sequence is TGTGCCAGCAGCCCCCAAGGGGCGGAGACCCAGTACTTC.

This sequence joins TRBV27 and TRBJ2-5; 7 positions match TRBD2. J gave up 2 bases and V 7 bases, and 13 bases lay outside the gene matches. The CDR3 sequence is 16 residues long. Germline-derived CDR1 and CDR2 are MNHEY and SMNVEV (reference sequence). The CDR3 sequence: CASTLRGRVLQETQYF. CDR3 sequence (DNA): TGTGCCAGCACCTTGCGAGGGAGGGTCTTACAAGAGACCCAGTACTTC.

This chain uses TRBV6-4 with TRBJ2-1; 10 nucleotides match TRBD2. V lost 4 bases, J lost 9 bases, and 9 bases stayed unmatched. This CDR3 has 15 residues. The germline V gene encodes CDR1 MRHNA and CDR2 SNTAGT. The CDR3 is CASSVSSGSMSEQFF. The CDR3 DNA reads as TGTGCCAGCAGTGTGTCTAGCGGGAGTATGAGTGAGCAGTTCTTC.

The gene calls are TRBV29-1 and TRBJ2-3, with unresolved D. CDR1 is SQVTM and CDR2 is ANQGSEA in the germline V gene. The CDR3 spans 12 residues. The V and J ends lost 7 bases and 2 bases respectively, with 10 bases between them. The DNA of the CDR3 is TGCAGCGCGAACCGGGTCACAGATACGCAGTATTTT. Protein sequence: CSANRVTDTQYF.

V and J are TRBV30 and TRBJ1-2; TRBD1 agrees at 12 bases. This CDR3 has 17 amino acids. Germline V gene data show CDR1 as GTSNPN and CDR2 as SVGIG (reference sequence). V lost 1 base, J lost 3 bases, and 9 bases stayed unmatched. Here the CDR3 DNA reads TGTGCCTGGAGTGGCCGGGACAGGGGGCGAAGGGACTATGGCTACACCTTC. This encodes CAWSGRDRGRRDYGYTF.

To note about this clone: Other DNA sequences in the sample encode the same CDR3. The chain has TRBV27 and TRBJ2-7; 9 bases fit TRBD2. The CDR3 loop spans 12 amino acids. The germline V gene encodes CDR1 MNHEY and CDR2 SMNVEV (reference sequence). Trimming removed 6 bases from V and 7 bases from J; junction bases left unmatched: 4. CDR3 nucleotides: TGTGCCAGCAGAGCGGGAGGCAGTGAGCAGTACTTC. Protein product: CASRAGGSEQYF.

This chain joins TRBV6-6 and TRBJ2-5, with TRBD1 identical over 7 bases. Germline CDR1 MNHNY, CDR2 SVGAGI (reference sequence). The CDR3 is 15 residues long. J was trimmed by 2 bases and V by 6 bases; bases with no gene match: 9. The CDR3 sequence is CASRRGLGQQETQYF. CDR3 in DNA: TGTGCCAGCAGGAGAGGCTTGGGACAGCAAGAGACCCAGTACTTC.

The chain has TRBV5-1 and TRBJ2-3; TRBD2 matches 12 bases. V shed 3 bases, J shed 6 bases, and the junction held 5 bases outside the gene matches. The CDR3 is 15 residues long. CDR1 and CDR2 (germline): SGHRS, YFSETQ. DNA of the CDR3: TGCGCCAGCAGCTCCGGACTAGCGGGATGGGATACGCAGTATTTT. Its translation is CASSSGLAGWDTQYF.

The genes are TRBV30 and TRBJ2-1; unclear D gene. CDR3 length: 11 residues. V gave up 0 bases and J gave up 11 bases, with 8 bases separating them. CDR1 and CDR2 (germline): GTSNPN, SVGIG (reference sequence). The CDR3 protein is CAWSVPTQQFF. CDR3 nucleotides: TGTGCCTGGAGTGTACCCACACAGCAGTTCTTC.

This chain links TRBV11-1 with TRBJ1-1; 9 nucleotides line up with TRBD1. The V gene's germline CDR1 is SGHAT and CDR2 FQDESV (reference sequence). V was pared by 5 bases and J by 0 bases, with 16 bases of the junction left unmatched. This CDR3 has 19 amino acids. CDR3 bases: TGTGCCAGCAGCCCGGCGTGGGGACAGGGCCACCCCATGAACACTGAAGCTTTCTTT. As protein: CASSPAWGQGHPMNTEAFF.

This clone has a handful of counts. The rearrangement links TRBV2 to TRBJ2-7; 11 bases align to TRBD2. The V and J ends lost 5 bases and 5 bases, in that order; junction bases with no gene match: 8. The CDR3 spans 15 residues. The germline CDR1 and CDR2 sequences are SNHLY and FYNNEI. This CDR3 reads CASSPGLAVGDEQYF. CDR3 nucleotides: TGTGCCAGCAGTCCGGGACTAGCGGTGGGGGACGAGCAGTACTTC.

In this sample, this clone turned up a few times. V and J are TRBV19 and TRBJ2-3; D is perhaps TRBD1 (6 bases). CDR3 size: 16 residues. Trimming stripped 5 bases from V and 2 bases from J, with 17 bases between. The germline gives CDR1 LNHDA, CDR2 SQIVND (reference sequence). The CDR3 DNA sequence: TGTGCCAGTAGTCCTAAACAGGGCCCTGACACAGATACGCAGTATTTT. This gives the protein CASSPKQGPDTDTQYF. The variable domain in full, with the rest retrieved from reference TRBV19 and TRBJ2-3, is DGGITQSPKYLFRKEGQNVTLSCEQNLNHDAMYWYRQDPGQGLRLIYYSQIVNDFQKGDIAEGYSVSREKKESFPLTVTSAQKNPTAFYLCASSPKQGPDTDTQYFGPGTRLTVL.

Only a few counts were recorded for this clone. This chain uses TRBV6-5 with TRBJ1-1; maybe TRBD1 (5 bases). The CDR3 sequence is 13 residues long. Trimming cost V 6 bases and J 3 bases, with 11 bases left between them. CDR1 and CDR2 (germline): MNHEY, SVGAGI. This chain's CDR3 is CASSRQGYTEAFF. The CDR3 DNA reads TGTGCCAGCAGCCGGCAGGGATACACTGAAGCTTTCTTT.

The chain is built from TRBV19 and TRBJ2-7, with D perhaps TRBD2 (5 bases). The CDR3 loop spans 15 amino acids. V was pared by 1 base and J by 0 bases, with 10 bases between. The germline V gene has CDR1 LNHDA and CDR2 SQIVND (reference sequence). This CDR3 reads CASSIGGSSSYEQYF. DNA for the CDR3: TGTGCCAGTAGTATAGGAGGGTCGAGCTCCTACGAGCAGTACTTC.

The rearrangement joins TRBV7-9 to TRBJ2-6; D is uncertain. V lost 0 bases, J lost 1 base, and 4 bases lay in between. Germline V gene data show CDR1 as SEHNR and CDR2 as FQNEAQ (reference sequence). The CDR3 consists of 15 residues. The CDR3 nucleotides are TGTGCCAGCAGCTTAGCCCGTTCTGGGGCCAACGTCCTGACTTTC. It encodes CASSLARSGANVLTF.

V gene TRBV18 combines with J gene TRBJ2-3; 9 positions match TRBD2. V was clipped by 2 bases and J by 4 bases; unmatched bases: 7. Germline V gene lookup returns CDR1 KGHSH and CDR2 LQKENI. The CDR3 is 16 residues long. In nucleotides, the CDR3 is TGTGCCAGCTCACCAAATGGCGGGAGGGCGGCAGATACGCAGTATTTT. Its protein product is CASSPNGGRAADTQYF.

This clone was counted once. The chain links TRBV4-2 to TRBJ2-5; 8 positions match TRBD2. Looked up from germline, CDR1 is LGHNA and CDR2 is YNFKEQ. The junction had 11 bases not matched to a gene; V was cut back by 1 base and J by 1 base. The CDR3 is 18 amino acids. The CDR3 DNA follows: TGTGCCAGCAGCCAAGTTCTAGAGCGGGAGTTCCTCCAAGAGACCCAGTACTTC. Protein: CASSQVLEREFLQETQYF.